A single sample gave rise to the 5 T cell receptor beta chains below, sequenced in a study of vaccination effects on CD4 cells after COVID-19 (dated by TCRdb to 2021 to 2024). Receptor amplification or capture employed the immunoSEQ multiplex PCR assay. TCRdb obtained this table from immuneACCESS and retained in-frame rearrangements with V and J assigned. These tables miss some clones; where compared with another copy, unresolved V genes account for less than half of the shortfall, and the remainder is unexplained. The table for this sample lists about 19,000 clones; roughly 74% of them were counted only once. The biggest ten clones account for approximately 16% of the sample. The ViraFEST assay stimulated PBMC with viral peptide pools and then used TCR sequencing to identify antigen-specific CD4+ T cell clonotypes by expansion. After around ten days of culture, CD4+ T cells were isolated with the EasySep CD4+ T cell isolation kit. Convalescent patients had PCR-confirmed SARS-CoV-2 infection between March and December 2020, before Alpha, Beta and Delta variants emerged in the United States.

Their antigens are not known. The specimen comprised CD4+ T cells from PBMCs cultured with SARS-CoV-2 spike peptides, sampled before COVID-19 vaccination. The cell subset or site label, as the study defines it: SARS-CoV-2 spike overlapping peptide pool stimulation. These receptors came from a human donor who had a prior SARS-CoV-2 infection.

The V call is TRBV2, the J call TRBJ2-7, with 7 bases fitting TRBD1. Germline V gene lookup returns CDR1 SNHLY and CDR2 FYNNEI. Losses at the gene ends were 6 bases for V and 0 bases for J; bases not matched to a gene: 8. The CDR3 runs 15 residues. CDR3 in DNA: TGTGCCAGCAGACCGGACAGGACCTCCTCCTACGAGCAGTACTTC. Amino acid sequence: CASRPDRTSSYEQYF.

Here the CDR3 DNA reads TGTGCCAGTAGCCAAGGGGACAGGGTCCAACAGCCCCAGCATTTT. Its protein is CASSQGDRVQQPQHF. The gene calls are TRBV19 and TRBJ1-5; 9 positions match TRBD1. Germline V gene lookup returns CDR1 LNHDA and CDR2 SQIVND (reference sequence). The trim removed 6 bases at V and 7 bases at J, leaving 10 bases unmatched. There are 15 residues in the CDR3. The full variable domain, in which reference TRBV19 and TRBJ1-5 provide the parts outside the CDR3, is DGGITQSPKYLFRKEGQNVTLSCEQNLNHDAMYWYRQDPGQGLRLIYYSQIVNDFQKGDIAEGYSVSREKKESFPLTVTSAQKNPTAFYLCASSQGDRVQQPQHFGDGTRLSIL.

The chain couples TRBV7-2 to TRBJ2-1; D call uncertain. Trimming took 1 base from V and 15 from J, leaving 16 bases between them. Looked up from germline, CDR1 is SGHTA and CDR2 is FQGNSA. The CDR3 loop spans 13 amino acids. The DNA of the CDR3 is TGTGCCAGCAGCTTAGGCCGGCGATCTGATCCGTTCTTC. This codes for CASSLGRRSDPFF. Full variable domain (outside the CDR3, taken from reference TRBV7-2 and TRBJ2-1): GAGVSQSPSNKVTEKGKDVELRCDPISGHTALYWYRQSLGQGLEFLIYFQGNSAPDKSGLPSDRFSAERTGGSVSTLTIQRTQQEDSAVYLCASSLGRRSDPFFGPGTRLTVL.

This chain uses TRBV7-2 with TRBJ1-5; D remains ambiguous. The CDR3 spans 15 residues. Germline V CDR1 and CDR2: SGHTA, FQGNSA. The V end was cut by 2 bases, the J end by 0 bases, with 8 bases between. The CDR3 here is CASSLFKNSNQPQHF. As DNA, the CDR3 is TGTGCCAGCAGCTTATTCAAGAATAGCAATCAGCCCCAGCATTTT.

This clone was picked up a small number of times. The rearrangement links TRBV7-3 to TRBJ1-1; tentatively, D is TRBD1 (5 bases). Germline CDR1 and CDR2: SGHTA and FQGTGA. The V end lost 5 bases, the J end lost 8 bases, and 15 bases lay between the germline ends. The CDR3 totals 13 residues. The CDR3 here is CASSRGSGEEAFF. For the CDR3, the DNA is TGTGCCAGCAGCCGGGGCTCGGGAGAAGAAGCTTTCTTT. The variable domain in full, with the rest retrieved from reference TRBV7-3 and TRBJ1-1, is GAGVSQTPSNKVTEKGKYVELRCDPISGHTALYWYRQSLGQGPEFLIYFQGTGAADDSGLPNDRFFAVRPEGSVSTLKIQRTERGDSAVYLCASSRGSGEEAFFGQGTRLTVV.